There are a few counts of the clone carrying this TCR beta chain. With 2 bases removed from V and 1 base from J, the gap between germline ends came to 11 bases. The CDR3 covers 15 residues. Germline lookup yields CDR1 KGHSH and CDR2 LQKENI. The data stem from a study of T cells after yellow fever vaccination. Study-level background: Preparation of fractions with low cell numbers was performed using SMART-Seq v4 Ultra Low Input.

TCRdb analysed the 5' RACE reads with MiXCR anew, one entry per CDR3 protein. Of some 300,000 distinct CDR3 sequences listed, approximately 10% are singletons. The source was CD4+ T cells sorted from PBMCs, collected 5 days after the yellow fever booster vaccination. This TCR came from a man between 18 and 35 years old who received the YFV17D yellow fever vaccine. The J gene is TRBJ1-1, the V gene TRBV18; unclear D gene. In DNA, the CDR3 is TGTGCCAGCTCACCAACGACCATAGGGAACACTGAAGCTTTCTTT. This codes for CASSPTTIGNTEAFF.